This is a list of T cell receptor beta chains from one sample in a study of blood T cells in healthy people across ages. One entry per CDR3 protein, called by TCRdb with MiXCR from the 5' RACE reads. The data contain 850,000 to 950,000 distinct CDR3 sequences, more than 25% of them singletons. The specimen sequenced was blood. These receptors were taken from a woman older than 75 in good health. Both conserved end residues are part of each CDR3. D genes are given only for firm matches. Clone size is given for some rows only: seen once, a few or many times, or a class if the clone is expanded.

d_gene: .; j_gene: TRBJ1-2; abundance: many; v_gene: TRBV7-2; CDR3aa: CASSQSYVTSYGYTF; CDR3nt: TGTGCCAGCAGCCAAAGTTATGTAACTAGCTATGGCTACACCTTC
d_gene: .; j_gene: TRBJ2-3; abundance: .; v_gene: TRBV12-5; CDR3aa: CASGVQTGTDTQYF; CDR3nt: TGTGCTAGTGGTGTACAGACTGGCACAGATACGCAGTATTTT
d_gene: .; j_gene: TRBJ1-1; abundance: .; v_gene: TRBV18; CDR3aa: CASSPLDTLTEAFF; CDR3nt: TGTGCCAGCTCACCACTGGACACGTTGACTGAAGCTTTCTTT
d_gene: TRBD1; j_gene: TRBJ1-4; abundance: .; v_gene: TRBV3-1; CDR3aa: CASSQGTGKNEKLFF; CDR3nt: TGTGCCAGCAGCCAAGGGACAGGGAAGAATGAAAAACTGTTTTTT
d_gene: .; j_gene: TRBJ2-5; abundance: .; v_gene: TRBV5-1; CDR3aa: CASSPRTERTEQYF; CDR3nt: TGCGCCAGCAGCCCAAGGACAGAAAGGACTGAGCAGTACTTC
d_gene: .; j_gene: TRBJ2-3; abundance: .; v_gene: TRBV12-3/TRBV12-4; CDR3aa: CASGDRADMQYF; CDR3nt: TGTGCCAGCGGAGACAGAGCAGATATGCAGTATTTC
d_gene: TRBD1; j_gene: TRBJ2-3; abundance: many; v_gene: TRBV6-4; CDR3aa: CASSGDRVQTDTQYF; CDR3nt: TGTGCCAGCAGTGGGGACAGGGTTCAGACAGATACGCAGTATTTT
d_gene: TRBD1; j_gene: TRBJ1-1; abundance: many; v_gene: TRBV29-1; CDR3aa: CSVVDRVMNTEAFF; CDR3nt: TGCAGCGTTGTTGACAGGGTAATGAACACTGAAGCTTTCTTT
d_gene: TRBD2; j_gene: TRBJ2-3; abundance: many; v_gene: TRBV27; CDR3aa: CASSLSLAGPTSTDTQYF; CDR3nt: TGTGCCAGCAGTTTATCCCTAGCGGGTCCAACTAGCACAGATACGCAGTATTTT
d_gene: TRBD1; j_gene: TRBJ2-7; abundance: many; v_gene: TRBV27; CDR3aa: CASREGTGVTYEQYF; CDR3nt: TGTGCCAGCAGGGAGGGGACAGGGGTTACCTACGAGCAGTACTTC
d_gene: TRBD1; j_gene: TRBJ2-7; abundance: few; v_gene: TRBV29-1; CDR3aa: CSVLTGAQPYEQYF; CDR3nt: TGCAGCGTCCTGACAGGGGCCCAGCCCTACGAGCAGTACTTC
d_gene: .; j_gene: TRBJ2-7; abundance: .; v_gene: TRBV27; CDR3aa: CASSLSGGVYEQYF; CDR3nt: TGTGCCAGCAGTTTGTCAGGCGGAGTCTACGAGCAGTACTTC
d_gene: TRBD1; j_gene: TRBJ1-6; abundance: many; v_gene: TRBV18; CDR3aa: CASSSYGTEDSPLHF; CDR3nt: TGTGCCAGCTCATCATACGGGACAGAAGATTCACCCCTCCACTTT
d_gene: .; j_gene: TRBJ1-4; abundance: few; v_gene: TRBV10-3; CDR3aa: CAISESAPEKLFF; CDR3nt: TGTGCCATCAGTGAGTCGGCCCCGGAAAAACTGTTTTTT
d_gene: TRBD1; j_gene: TRBJ1-5; abundance: many; v_gene: TRBV6-6; CDR3aa: CASHTGQGAGQPQHF; CDR3nt: TGTGCCAGCCACACCGGACAGGGGGCCGGTCAGCCCCAGCATTTT
d_gene: .; j_gene: TRBJ2-1; abundance: many; v_gene: TRBV7-9; CDR3aa: CASSYRDSVRHEQFF; CDR3nt: TGTGCCAGCAGCTACCGGGACTCCGTAAGACATGAGCAGTTCTTC
d_gene: .; j_gene: TRBJ2-6; abundance: many; v_gene: TRBV20-1; CDR3aa: CSARSIGANVLTF; CDR3nt: TGCAGTGCTAGGAGTATTGGGGCCAACGTCCTGACTTTC
d_gene: .; j_gene: TRBJ2-1; abundance: .; v_gene: TRBV5-1; CDR3aa: CASSLATVTSLYNEQFF; CDR3nt: TGCGCCAGCAGCTTGGCCACTGTGACGAGCTTATACAATGAGCAGTTCTTC
d_gene: .; j_gene: TRBJ1-6; abundance: few; v_gene: TRBV10-2; CDR3aa: CASSGQLNSPLHF; CDR3nt: TGCGCCAGCAGTGGGCAGCTAAATTCACCCCTCCACTTT
d_gene: TRBD1; j_gene: TRBJ2-7; abundance: .; v_gene: TRBV28; CDR3aa: CACSGQGYEQYF; CDR3nt: TGTGCCTGCAGCGGACAGGGTTACGAGCAGTACTTC
d_gene: .; j_gene: TRBJ2-5; abundance: .; v_gene: TRBV6-5; CDR3aa: CASSYSNSGIRETQYF; CDR3nt: TGTGCCAGCAGTTACTCGAATTCAGGGATTAGAGAGACCCAGTACTTC
d_gene: TRBD1; j_gene: TRBJ1-2; abundance: .; v_gene: TRBV14; CDR3aa: CASSQVGQGDGYTF; CDR3nt: TGTGCCAGCAGCCAAGTTGGACAGGGGGATGGCTACACCTTC
d_gene: .; j_gene: TRBJ2-3; abundance: .; v_gene: TRBV11-2; CDR3aa: CASSLDVSRRWGTDTQYF; CDR3nt: TGTGCCAGCAGCTTGGATGTTAGCCGGAGGTGGGGCACAGATACGCAGTATTTT
d_gene: TRBD2; j_gene: TRBJ2-3; abundance: many; v_gene: TRBV4-2; CDR3aa: CASSQDSGGPDTQYF; CDR3nt: TGTGCCAGCAGCCAAGATAGCGGGGGGCCCGATACGCAGTATTTT
d_gene: TRBD1; j_gene: TRBJ1-2; abundance: .; v_gene: TRBV7-2; CDR3aa: CASSYTSGQGEAYGYTF; CDR3nt: TGTGCCAGCAGCTACACAAGCGGACAGGGCGAGGCGTATGGCTACACCTTC
d_gene: .; j_gene: TRBJ1-5; abundance: .; v_gene: TRBV11-2; CDR3aa: CASSLDRRGMNQPQHF; CDR3nt: TGTGCCAGCAGCTTAGATCGAAGAGGGATGAATCAGCCCCAGCATTTT
d_gene: .; j_gene: TRBJ1-6; abundance: .; v_gene: TRBV20-1; CDR3aa: CSARDGQTYNSPLHF; CDR3nt: TGCAGTGCTAGAGATGGGCAAACCTATAATTCACCCCTCCACTTT
d_gene: TRBD2; j_gene: TRBJ2-5; abundance: few; v_gene: TRBV5-1; CDR3aa: CASSWLALTSGGGTQYF; CDR3nt: TGCGCCAGCAGCTGGCTCGCCCTGACTAGCGGGGGCGGGACCCAGTACTTC